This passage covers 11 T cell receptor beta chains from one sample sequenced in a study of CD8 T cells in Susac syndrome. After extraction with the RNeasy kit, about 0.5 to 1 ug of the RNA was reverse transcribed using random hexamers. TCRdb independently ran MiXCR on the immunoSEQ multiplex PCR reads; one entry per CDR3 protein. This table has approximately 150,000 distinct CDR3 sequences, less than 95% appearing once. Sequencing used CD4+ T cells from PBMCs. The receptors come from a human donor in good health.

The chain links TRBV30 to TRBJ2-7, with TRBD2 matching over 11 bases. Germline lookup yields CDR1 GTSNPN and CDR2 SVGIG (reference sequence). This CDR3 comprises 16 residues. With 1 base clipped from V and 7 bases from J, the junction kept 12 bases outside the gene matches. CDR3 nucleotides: TGTGCCTGGAGTGCCGGCGCTAGCGGGGGGCTAGAAGAGCAGTACTTC. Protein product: CAWSAGASGGLEEQYF.

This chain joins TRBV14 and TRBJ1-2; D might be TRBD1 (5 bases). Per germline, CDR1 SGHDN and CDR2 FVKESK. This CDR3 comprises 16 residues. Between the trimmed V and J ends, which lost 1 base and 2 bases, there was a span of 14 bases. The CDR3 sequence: CASSQAGVGSNYGYTF. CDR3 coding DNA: TGTGCCAGCAGCCAAGCGGGGGTTGGATCGAACTATGGCTACACCTTC.

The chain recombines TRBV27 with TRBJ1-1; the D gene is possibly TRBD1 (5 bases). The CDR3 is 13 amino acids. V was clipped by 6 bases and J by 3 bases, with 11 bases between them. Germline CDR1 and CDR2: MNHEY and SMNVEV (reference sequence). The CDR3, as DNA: TGTGCCAGCAGAGAACGGGGCTACACTGAAGCTTTCTTT. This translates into CASRERGYTEAFF.

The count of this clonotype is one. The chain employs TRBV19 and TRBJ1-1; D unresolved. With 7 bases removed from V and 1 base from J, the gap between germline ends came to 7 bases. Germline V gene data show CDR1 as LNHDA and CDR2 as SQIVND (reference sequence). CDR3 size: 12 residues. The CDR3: CASIGENTEAFF. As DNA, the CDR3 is TGTGCCAGTATTGGGGAGAACACTGAAGCTTTCTTT.

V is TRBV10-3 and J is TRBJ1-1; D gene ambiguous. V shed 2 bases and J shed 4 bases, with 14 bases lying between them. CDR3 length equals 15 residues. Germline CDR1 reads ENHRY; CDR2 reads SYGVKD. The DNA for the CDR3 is TGTGCCATCAGTGAGAAGGGCGAAGGCGGCACTGAAGCTTTCTTT. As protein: CAISEKGEGGTEAFF.

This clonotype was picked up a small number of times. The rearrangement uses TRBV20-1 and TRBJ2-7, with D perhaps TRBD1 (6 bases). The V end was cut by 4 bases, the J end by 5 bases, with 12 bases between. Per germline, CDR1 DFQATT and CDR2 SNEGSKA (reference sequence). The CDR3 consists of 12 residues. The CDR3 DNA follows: TGCAGTGCTACGCAGGGGTCAGACGAGCAGTACTTC. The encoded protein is CSATQGSDEQYF.

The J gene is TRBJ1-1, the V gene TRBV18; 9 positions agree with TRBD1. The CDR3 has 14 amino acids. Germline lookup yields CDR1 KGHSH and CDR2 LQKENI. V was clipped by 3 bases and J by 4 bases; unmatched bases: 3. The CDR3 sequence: CASSPDRGITEAFF. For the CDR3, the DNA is TGTGCCAGCTCACCTGACAGGGGGATCACTGAAGCTTTCTTT. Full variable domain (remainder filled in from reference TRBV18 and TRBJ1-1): NAGVMQNPRHLVRRRGQEARLRCSPMKGHSHVYWYRQLPEEGLKFMVYLQKENIIDESGMPKERFSAEFPKEGPSILRIQQVVRGDSAAYFCASSPDRGITEAFFGQGTRLTVV.

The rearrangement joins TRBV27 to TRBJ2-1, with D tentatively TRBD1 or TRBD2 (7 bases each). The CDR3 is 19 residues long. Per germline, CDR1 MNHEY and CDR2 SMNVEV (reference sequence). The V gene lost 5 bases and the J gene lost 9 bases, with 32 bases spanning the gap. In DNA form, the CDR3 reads TGTGCCAGCAGTCTACGGGACAGTAAGGGTCTAGCGGCCCCCGGTGAGCAGTTCTTC. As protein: CASSLRDSKGLAAPGEQFF.

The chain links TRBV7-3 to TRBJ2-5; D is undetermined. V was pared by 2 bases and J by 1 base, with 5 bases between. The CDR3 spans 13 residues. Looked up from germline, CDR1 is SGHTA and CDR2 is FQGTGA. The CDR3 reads CASSLQFQETQYF. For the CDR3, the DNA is TGTGCCAGCAGCTTACAGTTCCAAGAGACCCAGTACTTC.

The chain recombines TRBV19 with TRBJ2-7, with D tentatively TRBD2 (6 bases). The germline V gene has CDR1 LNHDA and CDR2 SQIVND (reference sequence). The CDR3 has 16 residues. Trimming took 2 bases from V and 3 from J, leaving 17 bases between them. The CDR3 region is CASSIPPGLGGYEQYF. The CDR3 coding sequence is TGTGCCAGTAGTATACCGCCAGGCCTGGGGGGCTACGAGCAGTACTTC.

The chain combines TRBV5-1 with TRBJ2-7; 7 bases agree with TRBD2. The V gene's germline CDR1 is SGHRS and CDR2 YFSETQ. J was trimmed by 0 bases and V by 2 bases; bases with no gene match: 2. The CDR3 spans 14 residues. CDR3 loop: CASSFTSVSYEQYF. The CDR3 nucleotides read TGCGCCAGCAGCTTCACTAGCGTCTCCTACGAGCAGTACTTC.